These 17 T cell receptor beta chains came from one sample sequenced in a study of CD8+ T cells in alopecia areata. Sequencing used cDNA as its template, made by extracting RNA and reverse transcribing it. The method was immunoSEQ multiplex PCR; TCRdb's version includes in-frame clones alone and lacks a portion of them. The table has 200,000 to 250,000 clones, around two fifths seen once. The treatment: oral pan-JAK inhibitor, 5-10 mg twice daily. The sample in question was CD4+ T cells sorted from blood, obtained between weeks 36 and 40, from a patient treated with tofacitinib. The receptors come from a human donor with alopecia areata.

This clone appeared a few times. This chain uses TRBV7-8 with TRBJ2-7, with 14 bases fitting TRBD2. Trimming took 4 bases from V and 4 from J; bases not matched to a gene: 3. Germline values: CDR1 SGHVS, CDR2 FQNEAQ. CDR3 length: 15 amino acids. This CDR3 reads CASSYGTSGGYEQYF. CDR3 DNA sequence: TGTGCCAGCAGCTATGGGACTAGCGGGGGATACGAGCAGTACTTC.

This clone was recorded a few times. The V call is TRBV5-4, the J call TRBJ2-1; D remains unclear. The length of the CDR3 is 14 residues. Between the trimmed V and J ends, which lost 4 bases and 9 bases, there was a span of 17 bases. CDR1 and CDR2 (germline): SGHNT, YYREEE (reference sequence). CDR3 protein: CASSPIEVASEQFF. CDR3 DNA: TGTGCCAGCAGCCCTATTGAGGTCGCCAGTGAGCAGTTCTTC.

The CDR3 DNA reads as TGTGCCAGCAGCGTCCCAGGGGCGAGAACCGGGGAGCTGTTTTTT. This encodes CASSVPGARTGELFF. This chain joins TRBV9 and TRBJ2-2; a possible D gene is TRBD1 (6 bases). V was trimmed by 2 bases and J by 5 bases, leaving 13 bases between them. CDR3 length: 15 amino acids. Germline assignment: CDR1 SGDLS and CDR2 YYNGEE.

The chain is built from TRBV29-1 and TRBJ1-3; D uncertain. Germline V gene data show CDR1 as SQVTM and CDR2 as ANQGSEA. This CDR3 is 13 amino acids long. Trimming left V 4 bases short and J 0 bases short, with 7 bases between. Here the CDR3 DNA reads TGCAGCGTTGCGACAATCTCTGGAAACACCATATATTTT. Translating gives CSVATISGNTIYF.

The rearrangement joins TRBV5-6 to TRBJ2-1; tentatively, D is TRBD2 (5 bases). Trimming removed 5 bases from V and 6 bases from J, with 12 bases in between. The germline CDR1 and CDR2 sequences are SGHDT and YYEEEE. The length of the CDR3 is 13 residues. The CDR3 coding sequence is TGTGCCAGCAGTCTTAGCGTGGGCAATGAGCAGTTCTTC. Translating it yields CASSLSVGNEQFF.

Turning to this clone: The sample has other DNA sequences that encode this CDR3 too. V usage is TRBV20-1 and J usage is TRBJ2-1, with a tentative D call TRBD2 (6 bases). Trimming removed 3 bases at V and 7 bases at J, with 7 bases between. Germline V gene lookup returns CDR1 DFQATT and CDR2 SNEGSKA (reference sequence). This CDR3 has 11 amino acids. DNA of the CDR3: TGCAGTGCTAGCGGGAGAAATGAGCAGTTCTTC. Protein product: CSASGRNEQFF.

This clone was detected only a few times. An end of the junction does not agree with germline; a read error may underlie this. The V gene is TRBV2, the J gene TRBJ2-5, with D tentatively TRBD2 (6 bases). The CDR3 runs 11 residues. Per germline, CDR1 SNHLY and CDR2 FYNNEI. The DNA for the CDR3 is TGTGCCAGCAGCCTGGAGGGGCCGGAGAACTTC. Encoded protein: CASSLEGPENF.

The chain employs TRBV5-1 and TRBJ2-5; 8 nucleotides agree with TRBD1. After removal of 4 bases from V and 5 bases from J, the junction contained 7 bases not matched to a gene. Looked up from germline, CDR1 is SGHRS and CDR2 is YFSETQ. The CDR3 loop spans 14 amino acids. The CDR3 nucleotides are TGCGCCAGCAGCGCTGGCCGGACAGGGGAGACCCAGTACTTC. Translation gives CASSAGRTGETQYF.

The chain combines TRBV29-1 with TRBJ2-1; TRBD1 agrees at 10 bases. CDR1 is SQVTM, CDR2 ANQGSEA, per germline. V shed 6 bases, J shed 6 bases, and the junction held 8 bases outside the gene matches. This CDR3 has 14 amino acids. The chain's CDR3 is CSVTGDRGGNEQFF. The CDR3, as DNA: TGCAGCGTCACAGGGGACAGGGGAGGCAATGAGCAGTTCTTC.

About this clone: Different DNA sequences within this sample yield the same CDR3. This chain uses TRBV20-1 with TRBJ2-3, with D unclear. This CDR3 comprises 11 residues. Germline values: CDR1 DFQATT, CDR2 SNEGSKA (reference sequence). Trimming took off 2 bases at V and 6 bases at J, with 6 bases between the two ends. The CDR3 DNA sequence: TGCAGTGCTAGATGGGCTGATACGCAGTATTTT. Amino acid sequence: CSARWADTQYF.

The chain has TRBV25-1 and TRBJ2-3; D is unresolved. The CDR3 totals 15 residues. Germline CDR1 is MGHDK and CDR2 is SYGVNS. With 1 base removed from V and 2 bases from J, the gap between germline ends came to 10 bases. The CDR3 loop is CASSELSPPTDTQYF. CDR3 nucleotide sequence: TGTGCCAGCAGTGAATTATCGCCTCCCACAGATACGCAGTATTTT.

This clone showed up just a few times. V and J are TRBV13 and TRBJ2-5; 11 nucleotides agree with TRBD2. This CDR3 comprises 15 residues. V shed 5 bases, J shed 5 bases, and the junction held 7 bases outside the gene matches. Germline CDR1 and CDR2: PRHDT and FYEKMQ (reference sequence). The chain's CDR3 is CASSRQLAGVETQYF. CDR3 nucleotide sequence: TGTGCCAGCAGCCGTCAACTAGCGGGAGTCGAGACCCAGTACTTC.

The rearrangement links TRBV4-3 to TRBJ2-1, with 9 bases identical to TRBD2. J gave up 4 bases and V 7 bases, and 8 bases lay outside the gene matches. This CDR3 comprises 15 residues. Germline V gene data show CDR1 as LGHNA and CDR2 as YSLEER. The CDR3 DNA sequence: TGCGCCAGCATCCCTAGCGGGATACCATACAATGAGCAGTTCTTC. Protein: CASIPSGIPYNEQFF.

This clone was detected only a few times. The chain has TRBV7-9 and TRBJ1-4, with D tentatively TRBD1 (5 bases). Germline CDR1 is SEHNR and CDR2 is FQNEAQ (reference sequence). Trimming pared 8 bases from V and 4 bases from J, leaving 14 bases between. The CDR3 is 14 amino acids. The CDR3 reads CASGRAGGNEKLFF. As DNA, the CDR3 is TGTGCCAGCGGGCGGGCCGGGGGTAATGAAAAACTGTTTTTT.

The chain joins TRBV27 to TRBJ1-2, with 10 positions matching TRBD1. Per germline, CDR1 MNHEY and CDR2 SMNVEV (reference sequence). The length of the CDR3 is 14 residues. V shed 5 bases and J 6 bases; nucleotides not matched to a gene: 6. CDR3 sequence reads: CASSPGQGIDGYTF. As DNA, the CDR3 is TGTGCCAGCAGTCCGGGACAGGGGATAGATGGCTACACCTTC.

The chain employs TRBV27 and TRBJ1-1; tentatively, D is TRBD1 (5 bases). V lost 5 bases and J lost 6, with 13 bases in between. Germline-derived CDR1 and CDR2 are MNHEY and SMNVEV (reference sequence). The length of the CDR3 is 13 residues. The CDR3 protein is CASSIPGEAEAFF. CDR3 nucleotides: TGTGCCAGCAGTATCCCGGGGGAGGCTGAAGCTTTCTTT.

The chain joins TRBV7-2 to TRBJ2-7; TRBD2 aligns across 11 bases. The V segment lost 5 bases and the J segment 4 bases; nucleotides outside the gene matches: 7. The CDR3 is 15 amino acids. CDR1 SGHTA and CDR2 FQGNSA come from the germline V gene. CDR3 coding DNA: TGTGCCAGCAGCCCAACCCGACTAGCGGGATACGAGCAGTACTTC. Its protein product is CASSPTRLAGYEQYF.